This TCR beta chain was obtained from a study of cytomegalovirus exposure and HLA in healthy donors. Use of 60 Vbeta and 13 Jbeta primers characterized the PCR. Produced via immunoSEQ multiplex PCR; TCRdb's table is partial and in-frame only. The sample lists some 120,000 clones, approximately 80% occurring once. As concerns this clone: Its specificity is not known.

This CDR3 region has 13 residues. The ends lost 9 bases at V and 7 bases at J; junction bases unmatched: 9. Germline V gene sequence: CDR1 WSHSY, CDR2 SAAADI. Study results and caveats: Usually a TCR sequence was rare, but some public TCRs were found in many donors.

The clonotype was recovered from a human donor in good health. Input material: PBMCs. V is TRBV10-2 and J is TRBJ2-4, with 7 bases lining up with TRBD2. DNA for the CDR3: TGCGCCAGTAGCGGCTGGCGGGGGAACATTCAGTACTTC. Translated: CASSGWRGNIQYF.